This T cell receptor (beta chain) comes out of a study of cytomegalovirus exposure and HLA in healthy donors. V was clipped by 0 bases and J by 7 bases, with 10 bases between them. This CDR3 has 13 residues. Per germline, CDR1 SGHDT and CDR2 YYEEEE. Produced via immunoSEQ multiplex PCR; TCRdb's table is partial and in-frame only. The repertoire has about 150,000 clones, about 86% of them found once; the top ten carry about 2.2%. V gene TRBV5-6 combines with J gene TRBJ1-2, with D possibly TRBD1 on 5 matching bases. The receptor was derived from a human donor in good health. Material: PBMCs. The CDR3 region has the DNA TGTGCCAGCAGCTTGGAGGTCGGGGGTGGCTACACCTTC. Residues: CASSLEVGGGYTF.